These T cell receptor beta chains were read from a single sample in a study of PD-1 blockade in classical Hodgkin lymphoma. Repertoires were generated with immunoSEQ multiplex PCR, while TCRdb's copy carries only in-frame clones and drops some. The repertoire holds about 60,000 clones, with 91% as singletons. This material consisted of peripheral blood mononuclear cells (PBMCs), taken before the fourth cycle of nivolumab. These receptors all come from a human donor with classical Hodgkin lymphoma. CDR3s include the opening cysteine and the closing phenylalanine or tryptophan. Each record gives: J gene, V gene, CDR3 protein.

TRBJ1-2 | TRBV7-9 | CASRALKGAYGYTF
TRBJ1-4 | TRBV19 | CATKVGHHRDTNEKLFF
TRBJ2-7 | TRBV27 | CASSFGYEQYF
TRBJ2-3 | TRBV5-1 | CASSSPGRGTDTQYF
TRBJ1-2 | TRBV2 | CASSVGGTPNYGYTF
TRBJ2-5 | TRBV5-1 | CASSLDSQGAQETQYF
TRBJ1-1 | TRBV19 | CASSVAGPGMNTEAFF
TRBJ1-5 | TRBV5-1 | CASSLAPSNQPQHF
TRBJ1-5 | TRBV6-1 | CASSGPALSESGNQPQHF
TRBJ2-7 | TRBV5-1 | CASSIGQGEGEQYF
TRBJ1-1 | TRBV2 | CAAIKGTGGVEAFF
TRBJ1-2 | TRBV5-6 | CASSPRDDYGYTF
TRBJ2-1 | TRBV6-1 | CASSVQGASYNEQFF
TRBJ1-1 | TRBV6-5 | CASSYSVPGPTEAFF
TRBJ1-3 | TRBV4-1 | CASSPRDRTGNTIYF
TRBJ2-1 | TRBV15 | CATSREGGGSYNEQFF
TRBJ1-3 | TRBV20-1 | CSGKLLDTIYF
TRBJ2-1 | TRBV5-6 | CASSDRRDYPREQFF
TRBJ2-3 | TRBV5-1 | CASSPQITDTQYF
TRBJ2-2 | TRBV6-4 | CATRVPNTGELFF
TRBJ2-7 | TRBV6-1 | CASGHGGLSYEQYF
TRBJ1-1 | TRBV12-5 | CASGWWGRGDTEAFF
TRBJ2-5 | TRBV15 | CATSRGPTGIYQETQYF
TRBJ2-7 | TRBV5-1 | CASSPSDFTYLSYEQYF
TRBJ1-2 | TRBV4-2 | CASSQEEGAFNYGYTF
TRBJ1-2 | TRBV5-5 | CASSPGGVYGYTF
TRBJ1-3 | TRBV6-1 | CASLQFSGNTIYF
TRBJ1-3 | TRBV10-3 | CAAQGTNTIYF
TRBJ2-3 | TRBV19 | CASSPPGPDTQYF
TRBJ2-1 | TRBV7-6 | CASSPRGLADNEQFF
TRBJ1-4 | TRBV11-2 | CASSPSPYGAGRNEKLFF
TRBJ2-3 | TRBV5-1 | CASSSTDTQYF
TRBJ1-3 | TRBV19 | CASSIRGRNTIYF
TRBJ1-5 | TRBV7-9 | CASSLGDSSNQPQHF
TRBJ2-2 | TRBV13 | CASSSQGAIGELFF
TRBJ1-2 | TRBV19 | CASSIGALLNYGYTF
TRBJ2-4 | TRBV11-2 | CASSLDQPALRDIQYF